The 8 T cell receptor beta chains given below trace back to one sample, sequenced in a study of T cell changes during pregnancy in multiple sclerosis. Libraries were prepared by immunoSEQ multiplex PCR; TCRdb keeps only in-frame clonotypes and omits some of them. The sample includes 50,000 to 70,000 clones, 93% of them seen just once. The specimen comprised peripheral blood, sampled after pregnancy. These receptors were obtained from a female donor with multiple sclerosis, enrolled in a pregnancy study.

This clone was counted a single time. The rearrangement joins TRBV5-5 to TRBJ2-5; 8 nucleotides line up with TRBD2. The germline V gene encodes CDR1 SGHKS and CDR2 YYEKEE (reference sequence). V lost 4 bases, J lost 3 bases, and 14 bases stayed unmatched. This CDR3 is 17 amino acids long. In DNA form, the CDR3 reads TGTGCCAGCAGCAAAGCTTTAGCGGGAATAGTAGAAGAGACCCAGTACTTC. This gives the protein CASSKALAGIVEETQYF.

The J gene is TRBJ2-4, the V gene TRBV5-8; possibly TRBD1 for D (7 bases). The germline CDR1 and CDR2 sequences are SGHTS and YDEGEE. The V gene lost 0 bases and the J gene lost 6 bases, with 10 bases spanning the gap. The CDR3 runs to 14 residues. CDR3 sequence reads: CASSLVQGGNIQYF. The DNA of the CDR3 is TGTGCCAGCAGCTTGGTGCAGGGGGGAAACATTCAGTACTTC.

This clone was counted between two and nine times. The chain uses TRBV19 and TRBJ1-2; D not resolved. This CDR3 is 13 amino acids long. V shed 6 bases and J shed 4 bases, with 12 bases lying between them. The germline V gene has CDR1 LNHDA and CDR2 SQIVND (reference sequence). CDR3 protein: CASRDGVLYGYTF. Written as DNA, the CDR3 is TGTGCCAGTAGGGACGGGGTTCTCTATGGCTACACCTTC.

The rearrangement uses TRBV2 and TRBJ2-1, with TRBD2 matching 12 bases. The J segment lost 4 bases and the V segment lost 2 bases, leaving 0 bases of the junction unmatched. CDR1 SNHLY and CDR2 FYNNEI come from the germline V gene. The CDR3 extends over 15 amino acids. The CDR3 is CASSELAGGYNEQFF. For the CDR3, the DNA is TGTGCCAGCAGTGAACTAGCGGGAGGGTACAATGAGCAGTTCTTC.

The chain couples TRBV11-1 to TRBJ2-7; 12 positions match TRBD2. There are 17 residues in the CDR3. Germline CDR1 is SGHAT and CDR2 is FQDESV (reference sequence). J lost 4 bases, V lost 8 bases, and 15 bases had no gene match. The CDR3 protein is CASGSGQLAGGRYEQYF. The CDR3 DNA reads TGTGCCAGCGGCTCGGGTCAACTAGCGGGAGGACGATACGAGCAGTACTTC.

This chain connects TRBV15 to TRBJ2-7; 12 bases agree with TRBD2. J was trimmed by 3 bases and V by 8 bases; bases with no gene match: 2. The CDR3 is 13 amino acids. Per the germline V gene, CDR1 is LNHNV and CDR2 is YYDKDF (reference sequence). The CDR3 reads CATSSGRGYEQYF. Here the CDR3 DNA reads TGTGCCACCTCTAGCGGGAGGGGCTACGAGCAGTACTTC.

V gene TRBV28 combines with J gene TRBJ2-7, with D maybe TRBD2 (5 bases). Deletions cut 6 bases from V and 0 bases from J, with 12 bases between. The CDR3 extends over 14 amino acids. Looked up from germline, CDR1 is MDHEN and CDR2 is SYDVKM. The CDR3 spells CASSPTGSSYEQYF. Here the CDR3 DNA reads TGTGCCAGCAGCCCGACTGGGAGCTCCTACGAGCAGTACTTC.

Regarding this clone: An end of the junction does not agree with germline; a read error may underlie this. The chain carries TRBV29-1 and TRBJ2-5; D might be TRBD1 (6 bases). This CDR3 has 12 residues. The germline gives CDR1 SQVTM, CDR2 ANQGSEA. The CDR3 sequence is CSVTQGQEAQYF. The CDR3 bases are TGCAGCGTTACCCAGGGGCAAGAGGCCCAGTACTTC.